The 13 T cell receptor beta chains given below trace back to one sample, sequenced in a study of shared clonotypes between healthy human individuals. Produced via immunoSEQ multiplex PCR; TCRdb's table is partial and in-frame only. The sample shows about 1 million clones, roughly 75% of them seen only once. Sequences were obtained from memory CD4+ T cells sorted from blood. Indicated subset: CD45RA-negative fraction. These receptors were collected from a young man in good health.

This sequence joins TRBV19 and TRBJ1-2; TRBD1 matches 7 bases. The CDR3 is 13 residues long. The germline CDR1 and CDR2 sequences are LNHDA and SQIVND (reference sequence). Trimming at V came to 5 bases and at J to 8 bases, leaving 8 bases not matched to a gene. The DNA of the CDR3 is TGTGCCAGTAGTCCTTTCACAGGGGACGGCTACACCTTC. Encoded protein: CASSPFTGDGYTF.

The table lists this clone with a count of one. The J gene is TRBJ2-5, the V gene TRBV6-1; 7 nucleotides align to TRBD1. J lost 5 bases, V lost 2 bases, and 5 bases had no gene match. In germline, CDR1 is MNHNS, CDR2 SASEGT. This CDR3 contains 14 residues. The CDR3 region has the DNA TGTGCCAGCAGTGAACAGACAGGGCGGGAGACCCAGTACTTC. Protein sequence: CASSEQTGRETQYF.

The chain carries TRBV2 and TRBJ1-6, with D maybe TRBD1 (5 bases). The CDR3 sequence is 14 residues long. Per the germline V gene, CDR1 is SNHLY and CDR2 is FYNNEI. The V gene lost 4 bases and the J gene lost 7 bases, with 11 bases spanning the gap. CDR3 nucleotide sequence: TGTGCCAGCAGTGTCAAAGGGGACAATTCACCCCTCCACTTT. Translation gives CASSVKGDNSPLHF.

This clone was detected once. The V call is TRBV7-9, the J call TRBJ2-3; 16 positions match TRBD2. Per germline, CDR1 SEHNR and CDR2 FQNEAQ (reference sequence). Trimming cost V 4 bases and J 5 bases; bases outside gene matches: 6. This CDR3 has 17 amino acids. The CDR3 reads CASSSGTSGGVGDTQYF. CDR3 nucleotide sequence: TGTGCCAGCAGCTCCGGGACTAGCGGGGGGGTCGGAGATACGCAGTATTTT.

This clone appeared many times. The chain is built from TRBV2 and TRBJ1-1; D gene unclear. V dropped 6 bases and J dropped 3 bases, with 11 bases sitting between them. In germline, CDR1 is SNHLY, CDR2 FYNNEI. The CDR3 sequence is 13 residues long. The CDR3 bases are TGTGCCAGCAGCGCACTGGAGGACACTGAAGCTTTCTTT. It translates to CASSALEDTEAFF.

This chain joins TRBV19 and TRBJ2-7; 9 bases are shared with TRBD1. Losses at the gene ends were 6 bases for V and 1 base for J; bases not matched to a gene: 4. CDR3 length equals 14 residues. Germline loops: CDR1 LNHDA, CDR2 SQIVND (reference sequence). The CDR3 coding sequence is TGTGCCAGTAGGCCCGGGACAGGGTCCTACGAGCAGTACTTC. Its protein product is CASRPGTGSYEQYF.

The J gene is TRBJ2-1, the V gene TRBV11-3; 13 bases are shared with TRBD2. CDR3 length: 18 residues. V lost 2 bases and J lost 0; bases outside the gene matches: 4. Germline lookup yields CDR1 SGHNT and CDR2 YENEEA. The CDR3 sequence is CASSLRLAGGPSYNEQFF. CDR3 nucleotide sequence: TGTGCCAGCAGCTTAAGACTAGCGGGAGGCCCCTCCTACAATGAGCAGTTCTTC. The full variable domain, rest sourced from reference TRBV11-3 and TRBJ2-1, is EAGVVQSPRYKIIEKKQPVAFWCNPISGHNTLYWYLQNLGQGPELLIRYENEEAVDDSQLPKDRFSAERLKGVDSTLKIQPAELGDSAVYLCASSLRLAGGPSYNEQFFGPGTRLTVL.

This clone appeared a single time. The rearrangement joins TRBV10-3 to TRBJ2-1; 8 bases align to TRBD2. V gave up 8 bases and J gave up 4 bases; unmatched junction bases: 10. This CDR3 region has 15 residues. From germline, CDR1 is ENHRY and CDR2 SYGVKD. The CDR3: CAISPGGVGYNEQFF. The DNA for the CDR3 is TGTGCCATCTCCCCGGGAGGGGTCGGATACAATGAGCAGTTCTTC.

J is TRBJ1-1 and V is TRBV5-1; a weak D match, TRBD1 (5 bases). V gave up 2 bases and J gave up 1 base, with 9 bases separating them. Germline CDR1 reads SGHRS; CDR2 reads YFSETQ. The CDR3 consists of 14 residues. This CDR3 reads CASSFTTENTEAFF. The CDR3 coding sequence is TGCGCCAGCAGCTTTACGACAGAGAACACTGAAGCTTTCTTT.

The chain links TRBV18 to TRBJ2-2; no clear D gene. Trimming cost V 2 bases and J 7 bases, with 20 bases left between them. Germline V gives CDR1 KGHSH, CDR2 LQKENI. The CDR3 extends over 17 amino acids. The CDR3 is CASSPLPPPQQGGELFF. CDR3 DNA sequence: TGTGCCAGCTCACCATTACCACCCCCGCAGCAAGGCGGGGAGCTGTTTTTT.

J is TRBJ2-5 and V is TRBV10-2; the match to TRBD2 covers 9 bases. This CDR3 is 15 amino acids long. From germline, CDR1 is WSHSY and CDR2 SAAADI. Trimming cost V 6 bases and J 0 bases; bases outside gene matches: 5. The CDR3 spells CASRRTSANQETQYF. For the CDR3, the DNA is TGCGCCAGCAGAAGGACTAGCGCCAACCAAGAGACCCAGTACTTC.

The chain uses TRBV18 and TRBJ2-3, with a weak D call TRBD1 (5 bases). Germline V gene data show CDR1 as KGHSH and CDR2 as LQKENI. This CDR3 contains 15 residues. Trimming left V 6 bases short and J 8 bases short, with 21 bases between. The CDR3 protein is CASSDHQGQSGTQYF. CDR3 sequence (DNA): TGTGCCAGCTCCGACCACCAGGGCCAGTCGGGTACGCAGTATTTT.

V gene TRBV11-2 combines with J gene TRBJ1-6, with D perhaps TRBD1 (5 bases). The CDR3 totals 15 residues. The V and J ends lost 5 bases and 10 bases respectively, with 18 bases between them. CDR1 is SGHAT, CDR2 FQNNGV, per germline. CDR3 DNA: TGTGCCAGCAGCCCTTTAGGGGCAGGGCTCTCACCCCTCCACTTT. It codes for CASSPLGAGLSPLHF.